These T cell receptor beta chains were read from a single sample in a study of control samples from healthy donors and cancer patients. The repertoire was sequenced with immunoSEQ multiplex PCR; TCRdb's copy has only in-frame clones and lacks some. The data show over 85,000 clones, 90% to 95% seen once. The source material was blood. The receptors were sampled from a woman between 25 and 40 years old in good health. Both conserved end residues are part of each CDR3. Expanded clones get a size class; other rows say once, few or many, or leave the size out.

TRBV27	once	TRBJ2-1	CASSSGQGRNEQFF
TRBV3-1/TRBV3-2	.	TRBJ2-3	CASSQIVTLPGISDTQYF
TRBV10-3	.	TRBJ1-2	CAISESVFYTF
TRBV4-1	once	TRBJ1-2	CASSSWTGYYGYTF
TRBV18	.	TRBJ2-5	CASSRVATGTGHASETQYF
TRBV7-3	.	TRBJ2-7	CASSPGGSYEQYF
TRBV7-3	.	TRBJ2-2	CASSHLTGELFF
TRBV15	once	TRBJ1-2	CATSSFRAGKGTF
TRBV19	.	TRBJ2-3	CASTTDRSDTQYF
TRBV10-3	.	TRBJ2-1	CAISEFLPKKGEQFF
TRBV7-9	.	TRBJ2-2	CASSSTGNTGELFF
TRBV18	once	TRBJ1-4	CASAQGLNEKLFF
TRBV7-8	.	TRBJ1-5	CASSYTANQPQHF
TRBV28	.	TRBJ2-1	CASSLNYNEQFF